One T cell receptor (beta chain) is described in this entry. The data were obtained in a study of blood T cell repertoires in COVID-19. At the level of the study: The study drew acute and convalescent COVID-19 samples from the United States, Italy and Spain.

Generated by immunoSEQ multiplex PCR, the TCRdb table keeps only in-frame clones and is missing some. The table records about 160,000 clones, 75% to 90% of them present only once. V shed 6 bases and J 7 bases; nucleotides not matched to a gene: 9. This CDR3 region has 15 residues. CDR1 and CDR2 from the germline V gene are KGHSH and LQKENI. The sequence was collected from a man aged 70-80 years with acute or convalescent COVID-19. The specimen sequenced was peripheral blood. The chain has TRBV18 and TRBJ1-4; 9 positions agree with TRBD1. CDR3 sequence: CASSEGQGTGEKLFF. CDR3 coding DNA: TGTGCCAGCTCTGAAGGACAGGGGACGGGTGAAAAACTGTTTTTT. Based on the CDR3 plus reference TRBV18 and TRBJ1-4, the full variable domain is NAGVMQNPRHLVRRRGQEARLRCSPMKGHSHVYWYRQLPEEGLKFMVYLQKENIIDESGMPKERFSAEFPKEGPSILRIQQVVRGDSAAYFCASSEGQGTGEKLFFGSGTQLSVL.